These T cell receptor beta chains were read from a single sample in a study of regulatory T cells in long-lasting Graves disease. TCRdb processed the multiplex PCR reads anew with MiXCR; each CDR3 protein has one entry. The sample includes 500,000 or so distinct CDR3 sequences, 14% seen only once; the top ten take about a sixth. The sample also formed part of further work on T cells in Graves' hyperthyroidism and ophthalmopathy.

Source: peripheral blood mononuclear cells (PBMCs), taken at new diagnosis, from a patient treated with antithyroid drugs. These receptors all stem from a woman aged 50 to 60 with Graves disease. Both conserved end residues are part of each CDR3. D genes are given only for firm matches.

v_gene	j_gene	d_gene	CDR3aa
TRBV28	TRBJ2-7	TRBD2	CASSFWTRSEQYF
TRBV5-1	TRBJ2-7	NA	CASSWGAEGSYEQYF
TRBV7-9	TRBJ2-1	TRBD2	CASSLVTSGRAPYNEQFF
TRBV2	TRBJ2-3	NA	CASTKGTALTDTQYF
TRBV7-9	TRBJ2-1	TRBD1	CASSARSPTGNNEQFF
TRBV12-3/TRBV12-4	TRBJ2-5	TRBD1	CASSVPGTGETQYF
TRBV6-1	TRBJ1-1	NA	CASSPFGQPTEAFF
TRBV6-1	TRBJ1-1	TRBD1	CASSELTGGLTEAFF
TRBV27	TRBJ2-1	NA	CASSYSDAGRNEQFF
TRBV5-1	TRBJ2-3	NA	CASSNFIGTDTQYF
TRBV11-2	TRBJ2-2	TRBD1	CASSLAGTGVHGELFF
TRBV9	TRBJ1-2	NA	CASSVEGKDYGYTF
TRBV30	TRBJ1-1	NA	CAWTDIPQAFF
TRBV20-1	TRBJ2-5	NA	CSGAGQETQYF
TRBV28	TRBJ2-7	TRBD2	CASSSGTSGRKQYF
TRBV7-9	TRBJ2-3	TRBD1	CTSSIPGQGADTQYF
TRBV18	TRBJ1-1	NA	CASSPGATANTEAFF
TRBV6-1	TRBJ1-1	NA	CASSAMYREEAFF
TRBV6-1	TRBJ1-4	TRBD1	CASSNRQGDFYEKLFF
TRBV28	TRBJ2-5	NA	CASTWGSSDKETQYF
TRBV4-1	TRBJ2-3	NA	CASSQGQGPYTQYF
TRBV30	TRBJ2-1	TRBD2	CAWSTLLAGEALEQFF
TRBV6-4	TRBJ1-2	TRBD1	CASSATGGGGYTF
TRBV11-2	TRBJ2-1	NA	CASRRTRTTAYNEQFF
TRBV4-1	TRBJ2-3	NA	CASSQETSLSPDTQCF
TRBV2	TRBJ1-2	NA	CASTQNNYGYTF
TRBV4-1	TRBJ2-3	TRBD2	CASSLEKLAGAADTQYF
TRBV28	TRBJ2-7	TRBD1	CASSLEGQGLYEQYF
TRBV27	TRBJ2-1	NA	CASTSPRAEQFF